These T cell receptor beta chains were read from a single sample in a study of T-cell memory formation after mild COVID-19. TCRdb reanalysed the 5' RACE reads using MiXCR and keeps one entry per CDR3 protein. The sample comprises more than 150,000 distinct CDR3 sequences, approximately 17% of which are singletons, and more than 3% rests with the top ten. Specimen: PBMCs or a T cell subset sorted from them (not recorded which). These receptors were obtained from a man aged 18 to 30 who had mild COVID-19 (a few samples of this study predate the infection). Cell type and time point are not known. Each CDR3 is given with its conserved first and last residue. Fields, in order: V gene, J gene, CDR3 protein.

TRBV20-1,TRBJ1-5,CSARGSDNQPQHF
TRBV6-6,TRBJ1-5,CASSRGREGQPQHF
TRBV6-5,TRBJ1-2,CASRLPGTYGYTF
TRBV9,TRBJ1-6,CASSVEGVGSPLHF
TRBV5-1,TRBJ1-2,CASSSQGFAGLGYTF
TRBV4-1,TRBJ1-5,CASSQGMGFNQPQHF
TRBV7-9,TRBJ1-2,CASSLEAPGGYTF
TRBV18,TRBJ2-1,CASSVEDSSYNEQFF
TRBV7-8,TRBJ2-1,CASSGGTPSSYNEQFF
TRBV2,TRBJ1-1,CASRKGSRGYEAFF
TRBV19,TRBJ1-1,CASRKDRDNTEAFF
TRBV7-9,TRBJ2-7,CASSPDHEQYF
TRBV20-1,TRBJ2-1,CSARAASYNEQFF
TRBV19,TRBJ2-1,CASSIGIYNEQFF
TRBV24-1,TRBJ2-3,CATSGDRTTDTQYF
TRBV4-1,TRBJ1-4,CASSHRDRVFF
TRBV2,TRBJ2-1,CASTVLGNEQFF
TRBV28,TRBJ2-5,CASTPPGTAWETQYF
TRBV7-2,TRBJ2-1,CASSRITDEQFF
TRBV18,TRBJ1-3,CASSSGPSSGNTIYF
TRBV15,TRBJ2-7,CATSRYPLYQGSYEQYF
TRBV5-1,TRBJ2-7,CASRRTPGTAPSEQYF
TRBV5-5,TRBJ1-1,CASSMLGRTEAFF
TRBV12-3/TRBV12-4,TRBJ2-3,CASSPEDTQYF
TRBV18,TRBJ2-4,CASSPTIEGLAKNIQYF
TRBV5-1,TRBJ1-2,CASSLTTDSYGYTF
TRBV4-3,TRBJ2-2,CASSQDRHWDTGELFF
TRBV7-9,TRBJ2-5,CASSPGTTPPETQYF
TRBV4-3,TRBJ2-7,CASSMQKGGREQYF
TRBV7-2,TRBJ1-4,CASSPWGNEKLFF
TRBV29-1,TRBJ2-3,CSAQRGWADTQYF
TRBV9,TRBJ1-1,CASSVGQGRVNTEAFF
TRBV12-3/TRBV12-4,TRBJ2-2,CASRGDRANTGELFF
TRBV20-1,TRBJ2-3,CSASLADTQYF
TRBV12-3/TRBV12-4,TRBJ1-2,CASSSRDRSNYGYTF
TRBV30,TRBJ2-1,CAWSSGVYNEQFF
TRBV10-3,TRBJ2-3,CAISPPGDEKDTQYF
TRBV6-2/TRBV6-3,TRBJ1-1,CASSTGQLNTEAFF
TRBV12-3/TRBV12-4,TRBJ1-2,CASKLGPGGYTF
TRBV7-2,TRBJ2-1,CASSLNPGAPWGEQFF
TRBV5-1,TRBJ2-2,CASKTGVNTGELFF
TRBV12-3/TRBV12-4,TRBJ1-1,CASSLAGSPLRGTEAFF
TRBV7-6,TRBJ2-3,CASSWLAGGTDTQYF
TRBV6-6,TRBJ2-2,CASSSDRVTGELFF
TRBV30,TRBJ2-7,CACWDRDEQYF